One and the same sample provided the 20 T cell receptor beta chains below, sequenced in a study of T cell responses to AZD1222 COVID-19 vaccine. TCRdb keeps only in-frame clones here, not all; method: immunoSEQ multiplex PCR. The table lists approximately 170,000 clones, approximately 89% of them singletons. Sequenced material: peripheral blood, taken on day 0 of AZD1222 vaccination. The receptors were gathered from an adult in good health.

The chain links TRBV10-3 to TRBJ2-3, with D uncertain. V was clipped by 2 bases and J by 0 bases, with 12 bases between them. This CDR3 region has 16 residues. From germline, CDR1 is ENHRY and CDR2 SYGVKD. CDR3 in DNA: TGTGCCATCAGTGAGAGTATACGGCTAAGCACAGATACGCAGTATTTT. The encoded protein is CAISESIRLSTDTQYF.

The chain couples TRBV28 to TRBJ2-7; D unresolved. The germline V gene encodes CDR1 MDHEN and CDR2 SYDVKM. CDR3 length: 13 amino acids. Trimming removed 5 bases from V and 1 base from J, with 9 bases in between. The CDR3 nucleotides read TGTGCCAGCAGTCCAGTGGCATCCTACGAGCAGTACTTC. Translated: CASSPVASYEQYF.

The CDR3 nucleotides are TGTGCCAGCAGTTTCCAGCCGGGTGGGGGCGAGCAGTACTTC. Residues: CASSFQPGGGEQYF. V usage is TRBV28 and J usage is TRBJ2-7; tentatively, D is TRBD1 or TRBD2 (5 bases each). The CDR3 covers 14 residues. From germline, CDR1 is MDHEN and CDR2 SYDVKM. The V and J ends lost 3 bases and 6 bases respectively, with 15 bases between them.

In its sample, this clone was seen a few times. CDR3 region: CASSPRGQGLYEQYF. CDR3 DNA: TGTGCCAGCTCACCAAGGGGACAGGGTTTATACGAGCAGTACTTC. The genes are TRBV18 and TRBJ2-7; 9 bases match TRBD1. Germline-derived CDR1 and CDR2 are KGHSH and LQKENI. After removal of 2 bases from V and 4 bases from J, the junction contained 6 bases not matched to a gene. The CDR3 runs to 15 residues.

The V and J genes are TRBV7-9 and TRBJ1-4; the D is unclear. Trimming stripped 1 base from V and 3 bases from J, with 12 bases between. Germline V gene data show CDR1 as SEHNR and CDR2 as FQNEAQ (reference sequence). The CDR3 is 16 residues long. This chain's CDR3 is CASSLEGASPNEKLFF. The CDR3 nucleotides read TGTGCCAGCAGCTTAGAAGGTGCCAGCCCTAATGAAAAACTGTTTTTT.

The chain couples TRBV28 to TRBJ1-2; D is possibly TRBD1 (6 bases). Germline CDR1 is MDHEN and CDR2 is SYDVKM. V was trimmed by 2 bases and J by 8 bases, leaving 24 bases between them. The CDR3 is 17 residues long. The CDR3 loop reads CASSLGGAGRYIRGYTF. The CDR3 bases are TGTGCCAGCAGTTTAGGGGGGGCTGGGCGCTATATTCGGGGCTACACCTTC.

The table lists this clone with a count of one. V and J are TRBV5-6 and TRBJ2-7; D could derive from TRBD1 or TRBD2 (5 bases each). V lost 3 bases and J lost 9, with 10 bases in between. CDR3 size: 11 residues. Looked up from germline, CDR1 is SGHDT and CDR2 is YYEEEE. CDR3 bases: TGTGCCAGCAGCTCGTCAGGGACGCAGTACTTC. As protein: CASSSSGTQYF. Full variable domain (missing parts from reference TRBV5-6 and TRBJ2-7): DAGVTQSPTHLIKTRGQQVTLRCSPKSGHDTVSWYQQALGQGPQFIFQYYEEEERQRGNFPDRFSGHQFPNYSSELNVNALLLGDSALYLCASSSSGTQYFGPGTRLTVT.

The rearrangement uses TRBV5-1 and TRBJ2-1; D gene ambiguous. There are 15 residues in the CDR3. The V end was cut by 0 bases, the J end by 0 bases, with 7 bases between. Germline V gene sequence: CDR1 SGHRS, CDR2 YFSETQ. The CDR3 spells CASSLAWLSYNEQFF. CDR3 bases: TGCGCCAGCAGCTTGGCCTGGCTCTCCTACAATGAGCAGTTCTTC.

CDR3 amino acids: CASSSTGANSPLHF. CDR3 coding DNA: TGTGCCAGCAGCTCCACGGGGGCCAATTCACCCCTCCACTTT. This rearrangement joins TRBV7-3 to TRBJ1-6, with a possible D match to TRBD1 (6 bases). The germline gives CDR1 SGHTA, CDR2 FQGTGA. V gave up 4 bases and J gave up 7 bases, with 11 bases separating them. The CDR3 extends over 14 amino acids.

The genes are TRBV11-2 and TRBJ2-7; D not resolved. Germline-derived CDR1 and CDR2 are SGHAT and FQNNGV. CDR3 size: 15 residues. Trimming shortened V by 2 bases and J by 3 bases, and 14 bases separated the two germline ends. The CDR3, as DNA: TGTGCCAGCAGCTTAAGTCGCGGACCGGTCTACGAGCAGTACTTC. Amino acid sequence: CASSLSRGPVYEQYF.

This chain joins TRBV5-6 and TRBJ2-7; TRBD2 agrees at 14 bases. Trimming removed 3 bases from V and 4 bases from J; junction bases left unmatched: 6. The CDR3 has 16 amino acids. Germline assignment: CDR1 SGHDT and CDR2 YYEEEE. The chain's CDR3 is CASSSPGTSGSYEQYF. As DNA, the CDR3 is TGTGCCAGCAGCTCCCCCGGGACTAGCGGGAGTTACGAGCAGTACTTC.

The J gene is TRBJ2-4, the V gene TRBV10-3; D may be TRBD2 (6 bases). The CDR3 runs 14 residues. Trimming cost V 3 bases and J 6 bases, with 12 bases left between them. From germline, CDR1 is ENHRY and CDR2 SYGVKD. Here the CDR3 DNA reads TGTGCCATCAGTGACGGGAGCTCGGGAAACATTCAGTACTTC. As protein: CAISDGSSGNIQYF.

The chain employs TRBV5-1 and TRBJ1-1; no clear D gene. The CDR3 covers 15 residues. Trimming cost V 2 bases and J 1 base, with 12 bases left between them. The germline V gene has CDR1 SGHRS and CDR2 YFSETQ. CDR3 region: CASSFQAGGNTEAFF. The CDR3 bases are TGCGCCAGCAGCTTCCAGGCAGGAGGGAACACTGAAGCTTTCTTT.

The count of this clone is one. V gene TRBV18 combines with J gene TRBJ1-4; D is uncertain. CDR3 length: 16 residues. The germline V gene has CDR1 KGHSH and CDR2 LQKENI. Trimming left V 2 bases short and J 1 base short, with 11 bases between. CDR3: CASSPSQAETNEKLFF. CDR3 nucleotides: TGTGCCAGCTCACCATCCCAGGCAGAAACTAATGAAAAACTGTTTTTT. Filled out from reference TRBV18 and TRBJ1-4, the complete variable domain reads NAGVMQNPRHLVRRRGQEARLRCSPMKGHSHVYWYRQLPEEGLKFMVYLQKENIIDESGMPKERFSAEFPKEGPSILRIQQVVRGDSAAYFCASSPSQAETNEKLFFGSGTQLSVL.

This clone appeared once. V and J are TRBV7-8 and TRBJ1-6; maybe TRBD1 (6 bases). The germline V and J ends were trimmed by 3 bases and 1 base, with 16 bases remaining between them. CDR1 is SGHVS and CDR2 is FQNEAQ in the germline V gene. This CDR3 is 18 amino acids long. The CDR3 region is CASSFARGFKSYNSPLHF. CDR3 DNA: TGTGCCAGCAGCTTCGCCAGGGGCTTTAAGTCCTATAATTCACCCCTCCACTTT.

This clone appeared once. The rearrangement links TRBV30 to TRBJ2-2; D is unclear. There are 12 residues in the CDR3. Trimming took 0 bases from V and 8 from J, leaving 7 bases between them. Germline CDR1 is GTSNPN and CDR2 is SVGIG (reference sequence). The chain's CDR3 is CAWSVARGELFF. The CDR3 DNA reads as TGTGCCTGGAGTGTAGCCAGGGGGGAGCTGTTTTTT.

The chain carries TRBV5-1 and TRBJ2-2; 7 bases match TRBD1. The length of the CDR3 is 15 residues. The J segment lost 2 bases and the V segment lost 4 bases, leaving 5 bases of the junction unmatched. Germline V gene sequence: CDR1 SGHRS, CDR2 YFSETQ. Written as DNA, the CDR3 is TGCGCCAGCAGCCTGGGGACAGCTAACACCGGGGAGCTGTTTTTT. It yields the protein CASSLGTANTGELFF.

CDR3 coding DNA: TGCAGTGCTCGCGGAAGTGCTGAAGCTTTCTTT. As protein: CSARGSAEAFF. The V and J genes are TRBV20-1 and TRBJ1-1, with D unresolved. V was pared by 5 bases and J by 6 bases, with 10 bases between. Germline CDR1 DFQATT, CDR2 SNEGSKA (reference sequence). This CDR3 comprises 11 residues.

The CDR3 loop is CASSPDRGDEAFF. The CDR3 DNA is TGTGCCAGCAGCCCCGACAGGGGCGATGAAGCTTTCTTT. The V gene is TRBV12-3 or TRBV12-4, the J gene TRBJ1-1, with TRBD1 identical over 8 bases. This CDR3 has 13 amino acids. V lost 6 bases to trimming and J lost 7 bases; unmatched junction nucleotides: 7.

V and J are TRBV19 and TRBJ1-4; TRBD1 matches 7 bases. CDR3 length equals 14 residues. The J segment lost 5 bases and the V segment lost 8 bases, leaving 8 bases of the junction unmatched. Germline V gene lookup returns CDR1 LNHDA and CDR2 SQIVND (reference sequence). The CDR3 is CASGPGQKNEKLFF. The DNA for the CDR3 is TGTGCCAGTGGACCGGGACAGAAGAATGAAAAACTGTTTTTT.